The 29 T cell receptor beta chains given below trace back to one sample, sequenced in a study of PD-1 and CTLA-4 blockade in melanoma. Clones were read by immunoSEQ multiplex PCR, and TCRdb kept only the in-frame ones, dropping some. Of thousands of clones in the sample, 75% to 90% were seen once. Sequencing used CD8+ T cells from peripheral blood, obtained before anti-PD-1 treatment. The receptors derive from a human donor with melanoma.

The chain combines TRBV11-3 with TRBJ2-6, with TRBD1 as a possible D gene (6 bases). V was trimmed by 4 bases and J by 0 bases, leaving 13 bases between them. CDR1 SGHNT and CDR2 YENEEA come from the germline V gene. The length of the CDR3 is 17 residues. The CDR3 reads CASSSYQGSSGANVLTF. As DNA, the CDR3 is TGTGCCAGCAGCTCGTATCAGGGGAGCTCTGGGGCCAACGTCCTGACTTTC.

The chain couples TRBV5-4 to TRBJ2-1; perhaps TRBD2 as D (5 bases). The CDR3 runs 11 residues. The V gene lost 6 bases and the J gene lost 8 bases, with 9 bases spanning the gap. Germline V gives CDR1 SGHNT, CDR2 YYREEE (reference sequence). The CDR3 nucleotides read TGTGCCAGCACCAGCGGCTATGAGCAGTTCTTC. This translates into CASTSGYEQFF.

This clone qualifies as medium-sized. The rearrangement joins TRBV10-3 to TRBJ2-1; possible D gene TRBD2, 6 bases. V lost 5 bases, J lost 6 bases, and 14 bases lay in between. This CDR3 contains 14 residues. Germline V gene lookup returns CDR1 ENHRY and CDR2 SYGVKD. CDR3 sequence reads: CAISSPEGLNEQFF. The CDR3 DNA is TGTGCCATCAGTTCCCCCGAGGGACTCAATGAGCAGTTCTTC.

The chain links TRBV6-4 to TRBJ2-3; TRBD2 aligns across 9 bases. Germline CDR1 MRHNA, CDR2 SNTAGT. The junction had 3 bases not matched to a gene; V was cut back by 5 bases and J by 0 bases. The CDR3 contains 15 residues. The CDR3 DNA follows: TGTGCCAGCAGTATTCTAGCGGGGAGCACAGATACGCAGTATTTT. It specifies CASSILAGSTDTQYF.

The chain joins TRBV7-8 to TRBJ2-3; 14 positions match TRBD2. V shed 4 bases and J 6 bases; nucleotides not matched to a gene: 9. The CDR3 consists of 17 residues. Per germline, CDR1 SGHVS and CDR2 FQNEAQ. The CDR3 reads CASSYATSGGERDTQYF. The CDR3 nucleotides are TGTGCCAGCAGCTATGCGACTAGCGGGGGGGAACGGGATACGCAGTATTTT. Variable domain in full (rest from reference TRBV7-8 and TRBJ2-3): GAGVSQSPRYKVAKRGQDVALRCDPISGHVSLFWYQQALGQGPEFLTYFQNEAQLDKSGLPSDRFFAERPEGSVSTLKIQRTQQEDSAVYLCASSYATSGGERDTQYFGPGTRLTVL.

In regard to this clone: The junction differs from germline at one of its ends, possibly a read error. This sample includes further DNA sequences coding for the same CDR3. This sequence joins TRBV7-9 and TRBJ2-7; 7 bases map to TRBD1. The CDR3 covers 14 residues. Germline V gene lookup returns CDR1 SEHNR and CDR2 FQNEAQ (reference sequence). The CDR3 bases are TGCGCCAGCAGCTCGCCGGGACAGACCTACGAGCAGTACTTC. Translation: CASSSPGQTYEQYF.

The genes are TRBV20-1 and TRBJ2-2, with D hard to call. Germline values: CDR1 DFQATT, CDR2 SNEGSKA (reference sequence). This CDR3 has 11 amino acids. Trimming took off 6 bases at V and 8 bases at J, with 10 bases between the two ends. The CDR3 DNA follows: TGCAGTGCCCCCCAAGCTGGGGAGCTGTTTTTT. Its protein is CSAPQAGELFF.

This clone came up a few times. The V gene is TRBV19, the J gene TRBJ1-2, with D possibly TRBD1 on 5 matching bases. Trimming took 8 bases from V and 4 from J, leaving 23 bases between them. The length of the CDR3 is 16 residues. The germline V gene has CDR1 LNHDA and CDR2 SQIVND (reference sequence). The CDR3 DNA is TGTGCCAGTTCGCGGCCGGGGCAGCTCCTTCTCTATGGCTACACCTTC. Amino acid sequence: CASSRPGQLLLYGYTF.

This CDR3 reads CASSDSTSSPLHF. The DNA for the CDR3 is TGTGCCAGCAGTGACTCGACCTCCTCACCCCTCCACTTT. The chain has TRBV6-4 and TRBJ1-6; D not certain. V lost 0 bases to trimming and J lost 10 bases, with 7 bases between them. The CDR3 is 13 amino acids. The germline V gene encodes CDR1 MRHNA and CDR2 SNTAGT.

This chain joins TRBV10-3 and TRBJ2-3, with 11 bases fitting TRBD2. Germline loops: CDR1 ENHRY, CDR2 SYGVKD. The CDR3 is 16 residues long. J was trimmed by 3 bases and V by 6 bases; bases with no gene match: 8. The CDR3: CAISLPTSGETDTQYF. The CDR3 coding sequence is TGTGCCATCAGCCTTCCGACTAGCGGGGAAACAGATACGCAGTATTTT.

The chain couples TRBV27 to TRBJ1-6; a weak D match, TRBD1 (5 bases). The CDR3 covers 15 residues. Trimming stripped 0 bases from V and 8 bases from J, with 11 bases between. Germline CDR1 reads MNHEY; CDR2 reads SMNVEV (reference sequence). In DNA form, the CDR3 reads TGTGCCAGCAGTTTATCGCGGGGCCCCTATTCACCCCTCCACTTT. Its translation is CASSLSRGPYSPLHF.

This sequence joins TRBV11-3 and TRBJ1-6, with 7 bases aligning to TRBD1. CDR3 size: 15 residues. Trimming took 3 bases from V and 8 from J; bases not matched to a gene: 7. Germline V gene lookup returns CDR1 SGHNT and CDR2 YENEEA. CDR3 protein: CASSLPTGIDSPLHF. DNA of the CDR3: TGTGCCAGCAGCTTGCCGACAGGGATTGATTCACCCCTCCACTTT. Combining the CDR3 with reference TRBV11-3 and TRBJ1-6 gives the whole variable domain EAGVVQSPRYKIIEKKQPVAFWCNPISGHNTLYWYLQNLGQGPELLIRYENEEAVDDSQLPKDRFSAERLKGVDSTLKIQPAELGDSAVYLCASSLPTGIDSPLHFGNGTRLTVT.

The chain couples TRBV2 to TRBJ1-5; 7 positions agree with TRBD1. Trimming removed 6 bases from V and 4 bases from J; junction bases left unmatched: 0. This CDR3 has 12 amino acids. Germline loops: CDR1 SNHLY, CDR2 FYNNEI. The CDR3 reads CASSRGNQPQHF. The CDR3 DNA reads TGTGCCAGCAGCAGGGGGAATCAGCCCCAGCATTTT.

The chain joins TRBV9 to TRBJ1-1; 8 bases fit TRBD1. Germline assignment: CDR1 SGDLS and CDR2 YYNGEE. Trimming at V came to 7 bases and at J to 5 bases, leaving 4 bases not matched to a gene. There are 12 residues in the CDR3. The CDR3 sequence is CASGQGWTEAFF. CDR3 DNA sequence: TGTGCCAGCGGACAGGGTTGGACTGAAGCTTTCTTT. The whole variable domain, filled in from reference TRBV9 and TRBJ1-1, reads DSGVTQTPKHLITATGQRVTLRCSPRSGDLSVYWYQQSLDQGLQFLIQYYNGEERAKGNILERFSAQQFPDLHSELNLSSLELGDSALYFCASGQGWTEAFFGQGTRLTVV.

The J gene is TRBJ1-1, the V gene TRBV19; 7 bases are shared with TRBD1. Germline assignment: CDR1 LNHDA and CDR2 SQIVND (reference sequence). With 4 bases clipped from V and 11 bases from J, the junction kept 16 bases outside the gene matches. The CDR3 contains 15 residues. CDR3 in amino acids: CASSRDAQGSFSAFF. Written as DNA, the CDR3 is TGTGCCAGTAGTAGAGATGCACAGGGGTCTTTTTCGGCTTTCTTT.

This CDR3 reads CASSAGLSITDTQYF. The CDR3 DNA follows: TGTGCCAGCAGCGCGGGACTCTCGATCACAGATACGCAGTATTTT. The chain employs TRBV9 and TRBJ2-3; a weak D match, TRBD2 (6 bases). CDR3 length: 15 residues. Trimming left V 3 bases short and J 2 bases short, with 13 bases between. Germline V gives CDR1 SGDLS, CDR2 YYNGEE. The complete variable domain, with remaining parts taken from reference TRBV9 and TRBJ2-3, reads DSGVTQTPKHLITATGQRVTLRCSPRSGDLSVYWYQQSLDQGLQFLIQYYNGEERAKGNILERFSAQQFPDLHSELNLSSLELGDSALYFCASSAGLSITDTQYFGPGTRLTVL.

CDR3 sequence: CASSDRGMNTEAFF. The CDR3 nucleotides read TGTGCCAGCAGCGACAGGGGAATGAACACTGAAGCTTTCTTT. The rearrangement joins TRBV2 to TRBJ1-1, with 8 bases lining up with TRBD1. CDR3 length: 14 residues. V gave up 6 bases and J gave up 0 bases; unmatched junction bases: 3. CDR1 is SNHLY, CDR2 FYNNEI, per germline.

The chain has TRBV6-6 and TRBJ2-3; D might be TRBD2 (5 bases). The CDR3 consists of 14 residues. Deletions cut 4 bases from V and 5 bases from J, with 13 bases between. Germline V gene data show CDR1 as MNHNY and CDR2 as SVGAGI (reference sequence). CDR3 residues: CASSLAFRGDTQYF. As DNA, the CDR3 is TGTGCCAGCAGTTTAGCCTTCCGGGGAGATACGCAGTATTTT.

The chain joins TRBV6-6 to TRBJ1-2, with 8 nucleotides matching TRBD1. The ends lost 9 bases at V and 6 bases at J; junction bases unmatched: 9. Germline assignment: CDR1 MNHNY and CDR2 SVGAGI (reference sequence). CDR3 size: 13 residues. The CDR3, as DNA: TGTGCCAGTTGGAGCAGGGGGCCTAATGGCTACACCTTC. Amino acids: CASWSRGPNGYTF.

This clone ranks as medium-sized (0.01 to 0.1%). CDR3: CASSLGGENTEAFF. CDR3 bases: TGTGCCAGCAGCTTAGGGGGGGAGAACACTGAAGCTTTCTTT. This rearrangement joins TRBV5-8 to TRBJ1-1; D may be TRBD1 (6 bases). The germline V gene encodes CDR1 SGHTS and CDR2 YDEGEE. This CDR3 is 14 amino acids long. V was clipped by 2 bases and J by 1 base, with 9 bases between them.

This clone is a singleton in its sample. This chain connects TRBV7-9 to TRBJ2-7, with 7 bases fitting TRBD2. Germline lookup yields CDR1 SEHNR and CDR2 FQNEAQ (reference sequence). V dropped 7 bases and J dropped 3; count of bases not matched to a gene: 12. CDR3 length: 15 residues. The CDR3 DNA reads as TGTGCCAGCACCGGGGGGTGGGAAGGACTCTACGAGCAGTACTTC. This sequence encodes CASTGGWEGLYEQYF.

The genes are TRBV6-5 and TRBJ1-1; D gene ambiguous. V lost 0 bases and J 1 base, leaving 3 bases between the germline ends. The CDR3 covers 13 residues. CDR1 is MNHEY and CDR2 is SVGAGI in the germline V gene. The CDR3, as DNA: TGTGCCAGCAGTTACTCAGAGAACACTGAAGCTTTCTTT. This gives the protein CASSYSENTEAFF.

The chain combines TRBV6-2 or TRBV6-3 with TRBJ1-1, with D hard to call. Germline V gives CDR1 MNHEY, CDR2 SVGEGT. The ends were cut back, 4 bases at V and 1 base at J, with 10 bases in the middle. The CDR3 consists of 14 residues. CDR3: CASSWSGTNTEAFF. The CDR3 nucleotides are TGTGCCAGCAGTTGGAGTGGCACGAACACTGAAGCTTTCTTT.

The V and J genes are TRBV10-1 and TRBJ1-2; 8 nucleotides line up with TRBD1. After removal of 11 bases from V and 4 bases from J, the junction contained 9 bases not matched to a gene. Germline V lookup: CDR1 WNHNN, CDR2 SYGVQD (reference sequence). The CDR3 is 13 residues long. In DNA form, the CDR3 reads TGCGCCGGTTACAGGGGGGGAGGCTATGGCTACACCTTC. It is translated as CAGYRGGGYGYTF.

This clone has only one observation. The chain employs TRBV7-9 and TRBJ2-7; D possibly corresponds to TRBD1 (5 bases). Trimming pared 5 bases from V and 3 bases from J, leaving 11 bases between. Germline values: CDR1 SEHNR, CDR2 FQNEAQ (reference sequence). The CDR3 runs 13 residues. The CDR3 DNA reads TGTGCCAGCAGCGACCGGACAATCTACGAGCAGTACTTC. It translates to CASSDRTIYEQYF.

This clone was detected once. The rearrangement uses TRBV7-9 and TRBJ1-2; D is unresolved. Germline V gives CDR1 SEHNR, CDR2 FQNEAQ (reference sequence). This CDR3 is built from 15 residues. Trimming took off 2 bases at V and 0 bases at J, with 10 bases between the two ends. In DNA form, the CDR3 reads TGTGCCAGCAGCTTACATGGAGCTGCTAACTATGGCTACACCTTC. Its translation is CASSLHGAANYGYTF.

The rearrangement links TRBV3-1 (or the pseudogene TRBV3-2) to TRBJ1-2; D unresolved. Deletions cut 0 bases from V and 3 bases from J, with 11 bases between. In germline, CDR1 is LGHDT, CDR2 YNNKEL (reference sequence). This CDR3 has 15 residues. The CDR3: CASSQESTGDYGYTF. Written as DNA, the CDR3 is TGTGCCAGCAGCCAAGAATCGACCGGCGACTATGGCTACACCTTC.

The rearrangement uses TRBV13 and TRBJ1-4; 11 nucleotides line up with TRBD1. The CDR3 is 13 residues long. V was clipped by 0 bases and J by 15 bases; unmatched bases: 3. CDR1 is PRHDT, CDR2 FYEKMQ, per germline (reference sequence). CDR3 nucleotides: TGTGCCAGCAGCTTAGGGGGACAGGGGGTTATGTTTTTT. It specifies CASSLGGQGVMFF.

The chain recombines TRBV19 with TRBJ2-2, with no clear D. CDR3 length: 14 residues. CDR1 and CDR2 from the germline V gene are LNHDA and SQIVND (reference sequence). V shed 3 bases and J shed 5 bases, with 10 bases lying between them. CDR3 residues: CASSMGVKTGELFF. The CDR3, as DNA: TGTGCCAGTAGTATGGGTGTTAAGACCGGGGAGCTGTTTTTT.